This record covers a single T cell receptor (beta chain). What it binds is not known. These data come from a study of shared clonotypes between healthy human individuals. In the study overall: CD4 naive and CD4 memory each took three plates per donor, while CD8 naive took two and CD8 memory one.

The CDR3 is 14 residues long. V dropped 6 bases and J dropped 1 base, with 13 bases sitting between them. The V gene's germline CDR1 is MDHEN and CDR2 SYDVKM. Those who donated were healthy HIV-negative adults, with no recent acute infections or vaccinations reported. Profiled with immunoSEQ multiplex PCR; TCRdb holds only in-frame clones, not every one. The data show under 2,500,000 clones, approximately 96% seen once. Regarding the study as a whole: All-four-donor shared clonotypes had higher generation probabilities than non-shared clonotypes did. Some naive CD4 clonotypes, around 4.9%, turned up in common across several donors.

V is TRBV28 and J is TRBJ2-7, with a tentative D call TRBD1 (5 bases). Specimen: naive CD4+ T cells sorted from blood. Regarding subset: CD45RA+ positively selected. This TCR was sampled from a man aged 18 to 29 in good health. The CDR3 is CASSSWGRSYEQYF. The CDR3 region has the DNA TGTGCCAGCAGCTCCTGGGGCAGGTCCTACGAGCAGTACTTC.